This record looks at one TCR beta chain sequence and its context. Here immunoSEQ multiplex PCR was the method, and the copy in TCRdb shows in-frame clones only, minus some. The table records 20,000 to 25,000 clones, 65% to 85% of them present only once. The source of the sample is a study of T cell clones after liver transplantation. V lost 0 bases to trimming and J lost 6 bases; unmatched junction nucleotides: 11. This CDR3 is 17 amino acids long. Germline CDR1 and CDR2: SEHNR and FQNEAQ (reference sequence). This chain joins TRBV7-9 and TRBJ2-1; 7 bases are a match to TRBD2. Sequenced material: CD8+ T cells from blood, taken 52 to 60 months after liver transplant. The source of this sequence is a human patient who received a liver transplant. Some of these T cells may belong to the graft donor. Written as DNA, the CDR3 is TGTGCCAGCAGCTTAGCAGGGCGGGGGAACCGTCTCAATGAGCAGTTCTTC. This translates into CASSLAGRGNRLNEQFF.